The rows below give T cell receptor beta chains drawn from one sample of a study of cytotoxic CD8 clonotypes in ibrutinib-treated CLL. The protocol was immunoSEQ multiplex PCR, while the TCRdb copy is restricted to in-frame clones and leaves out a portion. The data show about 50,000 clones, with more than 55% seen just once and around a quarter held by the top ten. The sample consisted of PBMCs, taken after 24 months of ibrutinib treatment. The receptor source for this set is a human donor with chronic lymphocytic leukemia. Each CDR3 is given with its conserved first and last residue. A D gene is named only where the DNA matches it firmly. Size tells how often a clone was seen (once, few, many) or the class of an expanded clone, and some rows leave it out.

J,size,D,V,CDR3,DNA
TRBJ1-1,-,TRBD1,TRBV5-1,CASSLGTDNTEAFF,TGCGCCAGCAGCCTCGGGACAGACAACACTGAAGCTTTCTTT
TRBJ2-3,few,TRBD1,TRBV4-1,CASSHPGTADTQYF,TGCGCCAGCAGCCATCCTGGGACAGCCGATACGCAGTATTTT
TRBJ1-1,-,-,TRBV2,CASNQGRMNTEAFF,TGTGCCAGCAATCAGGGCAGGATGAACACTGAAGCTTTCTTT
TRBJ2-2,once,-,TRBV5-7,CASSPERGSTTGELFF,TGTGCCAGCAGCCCTGAGAGGGGTAGCACCACCGGGGAGCTGTTTTTT
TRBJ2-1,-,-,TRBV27,CASSQGGGEQFF,TGTGCCAGTTCCCAGGGAGGTGGTGAGCAGTTCTTC
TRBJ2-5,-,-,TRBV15,CATSREFGPRRETQYF,TGTGCCACCAGCAGAGAGTTCGGCCCTAGAAGGGAGACCCAGTACTTC
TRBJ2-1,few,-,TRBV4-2,CASSQEGRASGYEQFF,TGTGCCAGCAGCCAAGAAGGAAGGGCCAGTGGTTATGAGCAGTTCTTC
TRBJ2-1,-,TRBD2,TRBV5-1,CASTRESGTSYNEQFF,TGCGCCAGCACCCGGGAGAGCGGGACCTCCTACAATGAGCAGTTCTTC
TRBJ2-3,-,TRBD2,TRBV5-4,CASSPGLAGATQYF,TGTGCCAGCAGCCCGGGACTAGCGGGGGCGACGCAGTATTTT
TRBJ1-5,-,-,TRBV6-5,CASRFRDTNQPQHF,TGTGCCAGCAGATTCCGGGACACCAATCAGCCCCAGCATTTT
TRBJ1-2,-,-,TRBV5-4,CASSHPGGSYGYTF,TGTGCCAGCAGTCACCCGGGCGGGAGCTATGGCTACACCTTC
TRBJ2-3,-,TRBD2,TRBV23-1,CASSQGGGGGASDTQYF,TGCGCCAGCAGTCAAGGAGGTGGCGGGGGGGCTTCAGATACGCAGTATTTT
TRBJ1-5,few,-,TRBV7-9,CASSLASAGYNQPQHF,TGTGCCAGCAGCTTAGCATCGGCAGGCTACAATCAGCCCCAGCATTTT
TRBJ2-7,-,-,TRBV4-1,CASSQMTGSYEQYF,TGCGCCAGCAGCCAAATGACAGGATCCTACGAGCAGTACTTC
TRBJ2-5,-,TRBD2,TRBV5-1,CASSLGQRGQETQYF,TGCGCCAGCAGCTTGGGGCAGCGGGGGCAAGAGACCCAGTACTTC
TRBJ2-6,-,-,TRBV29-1,CSVGRPGANVLTF,TGCAGCGTTGGCCGACCTGGGGCCAACGTCCTGACTTTC
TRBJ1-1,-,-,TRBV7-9,CASRADSYTEAFF,TGTGCCAGCAGGGCGGACAGTTACACTGAAGCTTTCTTT
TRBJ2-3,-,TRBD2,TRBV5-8,CASSMGLDWPLRLDTQYF,TGTGCCAGCAGCATGGGACTAGACTGGCCCTTAAGATTAGATACGCAGTATTTT
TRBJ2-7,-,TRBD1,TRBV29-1,CSVVGTGAYEQYF,TGCAGCGTTGTAGGGACAGGGGCCTACGAGCAGTACTTC
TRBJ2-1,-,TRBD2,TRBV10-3,CAIKASGGGYNEQFF,TGTGCCATCAAAGCTAGCGGGGGAGGGTACAATGAGCAGTTCTTC
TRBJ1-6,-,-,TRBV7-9,CASSLAGVYSPLHF,TGTGCCAGCAGCTTAGCCGGGGTCTACTCACCCCTCCACTTT
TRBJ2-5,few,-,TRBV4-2,CASSQGGGGREATQYF,TGTGCCAGCAGCCAAGGGGGGGGCGGGAGAGAAGCGACCCAGTACTTC
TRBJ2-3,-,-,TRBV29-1,CSVEIRGNTDTQYF,TGCAGCGTTGAAATCCGAGGTAACACAGATACGCAGTATTTT
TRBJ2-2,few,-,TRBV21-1,CASSKDLTGGVRWTGELFF,TGTGCCAGCAGCAAAGATCTCACAGGGGGCGTGAGGTGGACCGGGGAGCTGTTTTTT
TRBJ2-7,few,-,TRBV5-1,CASSNSGTTAEQYF,TGCGCCAGCAGCAACTCCGGGACCACGGCCGAGCAGTACTTC
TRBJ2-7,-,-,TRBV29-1,CSGAVGYEQYF,TGCAGCGGTGCTGTGGGCTACGAGCAGTACTTC
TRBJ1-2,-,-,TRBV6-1,CASTRETDYGYTF,TGTGCCAGCACAAGGGAAACAGATTATGGCTACACCTTC
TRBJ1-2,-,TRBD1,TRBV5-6,CASSPQGALGYGYTF,TGTGCCAGCAGCCCACAGGGGGCCCTTGGGTATGGCTACACCTTC
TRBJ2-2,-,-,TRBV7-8,CASSSRITGELFF,TGTGCCAGCAGCTCCCGGATTACGGGGGAGCTGTTTTTT
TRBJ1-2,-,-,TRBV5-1,CASSLGPGRNYGYTF,TGCGCCAGCAGCTTGGGGCCGGGACGGAACTATGGCTACACCTTC
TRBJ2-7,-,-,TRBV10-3,CAISGEEGLYEQYF,TGTGCCATCAGTGGGGAGGAGGGGCTCTACGAGCAGTACTTC
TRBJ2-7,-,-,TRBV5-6,CASSSGGLREQYF,TGTGCCAGCAGCAGTGGGGGGCTAAGGGAGCAGTACTTC
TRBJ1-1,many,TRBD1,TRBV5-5,CASSSGQGRTEAFF,TGTGCCAGCAGCTCTGGACAGGGGCGCACTGAAGCTTTCTTT
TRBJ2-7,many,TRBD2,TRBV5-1,CASTPGGAYEQYF,TGCGCCAGCACCCCCGGGGGGGCTTACGAGCAGTACTTC
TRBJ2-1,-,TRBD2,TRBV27,CASSFQAGGIYNEQFF,TGTGCCAGCAGTTTCCAAGCGGGGGGAATCTACAATGAGCAGTTCTTC
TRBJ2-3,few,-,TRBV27,CASSPQPGLRSSTDTQYF,TGTGCCAGCAGTCCGCAACCGGGACTTAGGAGTAGCACAGATACGCAGTATTTT
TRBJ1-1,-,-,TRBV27,CASSIQLNTEAFF,TGTGCCAGCAGTATTCAGTTGAACACTGAAGCTTTCTTT
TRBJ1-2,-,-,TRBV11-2,CASSRDNNNYGYTF,TGTGCCAGCAGCCGGGACAACAACAACTATGGCTACACCTTC
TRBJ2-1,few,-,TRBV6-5,CASTPPGGTNEQFF,TGTGCCAGCACCCCCCCCGGCGGAACGAATGAGCAGTTCTTC
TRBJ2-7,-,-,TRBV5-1,CASSLAKGAAYSYEQYF,TGCGCCAGCAGCTTGGCCAAAGGGGCAGCGTACTCCTACGAGCAGTACTTC
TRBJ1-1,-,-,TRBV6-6,CASWALLNTEAFF,TGTGCCTCCTGGGCCCTACTGAACACTGAAGCTTTCTTT
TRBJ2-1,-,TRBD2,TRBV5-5,CASSIPLAGLYNEQFF,TGTGCCAGCAGCATACCTCTAGCGGGTTTATACAATGAGCAGTTCTTC
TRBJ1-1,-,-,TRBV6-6,CASSYGGSEAFF,TGTGCCAGCAGTTACGGTGGGAGTGAAGCTTTCTTT
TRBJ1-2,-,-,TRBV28,CASTPQGRDGYTF,TGTGCCAGCACCCCTCAGGGGAGGGATGGCTACACCTTC
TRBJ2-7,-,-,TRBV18,CASSPGTRPYEQYF,TGTGCCAGCTCACCCGGGACAAGACCTTACGAGCAGTACTTC
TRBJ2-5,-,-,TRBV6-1,CASRVQVGKETQYF,TGTGCCAGCAGAGTACAGGTCGGAAAAGAGACCCAGTACTTC
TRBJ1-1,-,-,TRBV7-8,CASSLAAGATEAFF,TGTGCCAGCAGCTTAGCGGCGGGGGCCACTGAAGCTTTCTTT
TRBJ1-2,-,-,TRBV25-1,CASAPGRNNYNYGYTF,TGTGCCAGCGCGCCGGGACGAAACAATTATAATTATGGCTACACCTTC
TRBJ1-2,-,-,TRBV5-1,CASSLGLALYGYTF,TGCGCCAGCAGCTTGGGTCTGGCGCTCTATGGCTACACCTTC
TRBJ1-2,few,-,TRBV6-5,CASSSLILNYGYTF,TGTGCCAGCAGTTCCCTTATTTTGAACTATGGCTACACCTTC
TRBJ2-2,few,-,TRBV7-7,CASSLTPGDTGELFF,TGTGCCAGCAGCTTAACCCCCGGGGATACCGGGGAGCTGTTTTTT